The 21 T cell receptor beta chains below come from one sample, sequenced in a study of neoadjuvant anti-PD-1 for oral cavity cancer. Generated by immunoSEQ multiplex PCR, the TCRdb table keeps only in-frame clones and is missing some. The profile shows fewer than 8,000 clones, about 62% of them singletons. Regarding time point: after neoadjuvant nivolumab, at surgical resection. The sequences come from PBMCs, collected after nivolumab (anti-PD-1) treatment. All receptors come from a person aged 35-79 years with oral cavity squamous cell carcinoma.

This clone was observed a few times. J is TRBJ1-2 and V is TRBV6-1; D not resolved. V lost 0 bases and J lost 8, with 13 bases in between. Per germline, CDR1 MNHNS and CDR2 SASEGT. This CDR3 contains 14 residues. The CDR3, as DNA: TGTGCCAGCAGTGAAGCCGAGGGAGTAGGGGGCTACACCTTC. Its protein product is CASSEAEGVGGYTF.

The V gene is TRBV7-3, the J gene TRBJ2-3; D call uncertain. CDR1 is SGHTA and CDR2 is FQGTGA in the germline V gene. Trimming shortened V by 5 bases and J by 2 bases, and 14 bases separated the two germline ends. The CDR3 consists of 15 residues. The CDR3 region is CASSPTTSLTDTQYF. As DNA, the CDR3 is TGTGCCAGCAGCCCAACAACCTCCCTCACAGATACGCAGTATTTT.

V is TRBV18 and J is TRBJ1-5; D unresolved. The V end lost 5 bases, the J end lost 0 bases, and 11 bases lay between the germline ends. This CDR3 contains 15 residues. Germline V gene sequence: CDR1 KGHSH, CDR2 LQKENI. CDR3: CASSSLVNSNQPQHF. Here the CDR3 DNA reads TGTGCCAGCTCATCTCTAGTAAATAGCAATCAGCCCCAGCATTTT.

A few counts support this clone. The CDR3 bases are TGTGCCAGCAGTTTATCCGACAGGTTGATCAACACTGAAGCTTTCTTT. Protein: CASSLSDRLINTEAFF. The J gene is TRBJ1-1, the V gene TRBV28, with D perhaps TRBD1 (6 bases). V was shortened by 1 base and J by 2 bases, with 14 bases between the two germline ends. The germline gives CDR1 MDHEN, CDR2 SYDVKM. The CDR3 runs to 16 residues.

This clone ranks as large. The V gene is TRBV7-9, the J gene TRBJ1-1; 7 bases align to TRBD1. With 5 bases clipped from V and 8 bases from J, the junction kept 8 bases outside the gene matches. From germline, CDR1 is SEHNR and CDR2 FQNEAQ (reference sequence). The CDR3 sequence is 13 residues long. The CDR3 DNA follows: TGTGCCAGCAGCACTCAGGGGGTAGGGGAAGCTTTCTTT. Its translation: CASSTQGVGEAFF.

This chain connects TRBV6-5 to TRBJ2-7; a possible D gene is TRBD1 (8 bases). V was pared by 3 bases and J by 4 bases, with 13 bases between. CDR1 is MNHEY, CDR2 SVGAGI, per germline. This CDR3 has 14 amino acids. As DNA, the CDR3 is TGTGCCAGCAGTTATGGACAGGGAGGGTACGAGCAGTACTTC. This codes for CASSYGQGGYEQYF.

This chain connects TRBV6-1 to TRBJ1-3, with a possible D match to TRBD1 (6 bases). V gave up 7 bases and J gave up 0 bases, with 10 bases separating them. From germline, CDR1 is MNHNS and CDR2 SASEGT. The CDR3 covers 14 residues. The CDR3 bases are TGTGCCAGCATCCTGGACAGCTCTGGAAACACCATATATTTT. Translated, it gives CASILDSSGNTIYF.

This clone has only a few counts. This chain joins TRBV6-1 and TRBJ2-3, with TRBD2 identical over 9 bases. CDR3 size: 15 residues. In germline, CDR1 is MNHNS, CDR2 SASEGT. V lost 4 bases and J lost 3; bases outside the gene matches: 5. CDR3 sequence (DNA): TGTGCCAGCAGTGTTCTGGCGGGGGGGACAGATACGCAGTATTTT. Translation gives CASSVLAGGTDTQYF.

This clone was detected a few times. The chain couples TRBV30 to TRBJ1-3; the match to TRBD1 covers 9 bases. The V gene's germline CDR1 is GTSNPN and CDR2 SVGIG (reference sequence). The junction had 1 base not matched to a gene; V was cut back by 5 bases and J by 2 bases. This CDR3 is 13 amino acids long. CDR3 DNA: TGTGCCTGGGGGACAGGGACTGGAAACACCATATATTTT. Translation gives CAWGTGTGNTIYF. Supplemented by reference TRBV30 and TRBJ1-3, the full variable domain reads SQTIHQWPATLVQPVGSPLSLECTVEGTSNPNLYWYRQAAGRGLQLLFYSVGIGQISSEVPQNLSASRPQDRQFILSSKKLLLSDSGFYLCAWGTGTGNTIYFGEGSWLTVV.

The chain has TRBV27 and TRBJ2-1, with D unclear. With 0 bases removed from V and 3 bases from J, the gap between germline ends came to 3 bases. The CDR3 length is 13 residues. Germline V gene sequence: CDR1 MNHEY, CDR2 SMNVEV (reference sequence). CDR3 amino acids: CASSLSDYNEQFF. The DNA for the CDR3 is TGTGCCAGCAGTTTATCAGACTACAATGAGCAGTTCTTC.

The genes are TRBV28 and TRBJ1-2, with 7 nucleotides matching TRBD1. This CDR3 contains 17 residues. In germline, CDR1 is MDHEN, CDR2 SYDVKM. After removal of 0 bases from V and 8 bases from J, the junction contained 15 bases not matched to a gene. The CDR3 DNA sequence: TGTGCCAGCAGTTTATGGGTACAGGGGTTCGATATTGGCGGCTACACCTTC. Encoded protein: CASSLWVQGFDIGGYTF.

This clone was counted only a few times. The rearrangement links TRBV4-1 to TRBJ1-6, with D tentatively TRBD1 (5 bases). Germline V CDR1 and CDR2: MGHRA, YSYEKL. The CDR3 is made up of 15 amino acids. V was shortened by 5 bases and J by 4 bases, with 12 bases between the two germline ends. CDR3 amino acids: CASSSSPGYNSPLHF. In nucleotides, the CDR3 is TGCGCCAGCAGCTCCTCCCCAGGGTATAATTCACCCCTCCACTTT.

The table lists this clone with a few counts. The rearrangement uses TRBV15 and TRBJ2-7, with TRBD2 matching 12 bases. After removal of 1 base from V and 7 bases from J, the junction contained 5 bases not matched to a gene. There are 15 residues in the CDR3. Per germline, CDR1 LNHNV and CDR2 YYDKDF (reference sequence). The CDR3 coding sequence is TGTGCCACCAGCAGAGTAACTAGCGGGGGGTATGAGCAGTACTTC. Its protein product is CATSRVTSGGYEQYF.

This rearrangement joins TRBV5-4 to TRBJ2-7; D is perhaps TRBD1 (6 bases). This CDR3 has 16 residues. V shed 0 bases and J shed 4 bases, with 17 bases lying between them. Germline CDR1 SGHNT, CDR2 YYREEE (reference sequence). Written as DNA, the CDR3 is TGTGCCAGCAGCTTGGGGAGCACAGGGATCAAGTACGAGCAGTACTTC. It codes for CASSLGSTGIKYEQYF.

V is TRBV7-8 and J is TRBJ1-1; D unclear. There are 15 residues in the CDR3. Germline CDR1 and CDR2: SGHVS and FQNEAQ. V shed 1 base and J shed 1 base, with 10 bases lying between them. The DNA of the CDR3 is TGTGCCAGCAGCTTAGGCGCATACCGGAACACTGAAGCTTTCTTT. This sequence encodes CASSLGAYRNTEAFF. Combining the CDR3 with reference TRBV7-8 and TRBJ1-1 gives the whole variable domain GAGVSQSPRYKVAKRGQDVALRCDPISGHVSLFWYQQALGQGPEFLTYFQNEAQLDKSGLPSDRFFAERPEGSVSTLKIQRTQQEDSAVYLCASSLGAYRNTEAFFGQGTRLTVV.

The chain joins TRBV10-2 to TRBJ1-2; no clear D gene. Per germline, CDR1 WSHSY and CDR2 SAAADI. This CDR3 has 14 amino acids. Trimming shortened V by 7 bases and J by 4 bases, and 16 bases separated the two germline ends. CDR3 in amino acids: CASNGGSSGYGYTF. Written as DNA, the CDR3 is TGCGCCAGCAATGGTGGCAGCTCTGGCTATGGCTACACCTTC.

This clone was picked up a small number of times. The V and J genes are TRBV5-1 and TRBJ2-7, with D perhaps TRBD1 or TRBD2 (5 bases each). CDR1 is SGHRS and CDR2 is YFSETQ in the germline V gene. This CDR3 contains 14 residues. V gave up 0 bases and J gave up 0 bases, with 7 bases separating them. CDR3 nucleotides: TGCGCCAGCAGCTTGGCAGGGAGCTCCTACGAGCAGTACTTC. Its protein is CASSLAGSSYEQYF.

V usage is TRBV15 and J usage is TRBJ2-5; TRBD1 matches at 9 bases. Germline V CDR1 and CDR2: LNHNV, YYDKDF (reference sequence). Trimming cost V 3 bases and J 3 bases; bases outside gene matches: 8. The CDR3 contains 16 residues. For the CDR3, the DNA is TGTGCCACCAGCAGTGGCTTGGGACAGGGAGAAGAGACCCAGTACTTC. Translating gives CATSSGLGQGEETQYF.

This chain uses TRBV7-9 with TRBJ2-1, with 8 bases aligning to TRBD2. The germline gives CDR1 SEHNR, CDR2 FQNEAQ (reference sequence). The CDR3 length is 17 residues. The ends lost 6 bases at V and 7 bases at J; junction bases unmatched: 17. The CDR3 DNA reads as TGTGCCAGCAGGGCCAAGGGGATCGGGGGGGCCTGGAATGAGCAGTTCTTC. As protein: CASRAKGIGGAWNEQFF.

The chain links TRBV19 to TRBJ2-1, with TRBD2 identical over 12 bases. The CDR3 has 15 amino acids. The J segment lost 6 bases and the V segment lost 7 bases, leaving 7 bases of the junction unmatched. The germline V gene has CDR1 LNHDA and CDR2 SQIVND (reference sequence). This CDR3 reads CASKPSGGAGNEQFF. CDR3 coding DNA: TGTGCCAGTAAACCTAGCGGGGGGGCAGGCAATGAGCAGTTCTTC.

The rearrangement joins TRBV6-5 to TRBJ1-5; D remains unclear. The ends were cut back, 8 bases at V and 0 bases at J, with 8 bases in the middle. The CDR3 contains 13 residues. CDR1 and CDR2 (germline): MNHEY, SVGAGI. The CDR3 bases are TGTGCCAGCGGACCCTATAGCAATCAGCCCCAGCATTTT. It encodes CASGPYSNQPQHF.